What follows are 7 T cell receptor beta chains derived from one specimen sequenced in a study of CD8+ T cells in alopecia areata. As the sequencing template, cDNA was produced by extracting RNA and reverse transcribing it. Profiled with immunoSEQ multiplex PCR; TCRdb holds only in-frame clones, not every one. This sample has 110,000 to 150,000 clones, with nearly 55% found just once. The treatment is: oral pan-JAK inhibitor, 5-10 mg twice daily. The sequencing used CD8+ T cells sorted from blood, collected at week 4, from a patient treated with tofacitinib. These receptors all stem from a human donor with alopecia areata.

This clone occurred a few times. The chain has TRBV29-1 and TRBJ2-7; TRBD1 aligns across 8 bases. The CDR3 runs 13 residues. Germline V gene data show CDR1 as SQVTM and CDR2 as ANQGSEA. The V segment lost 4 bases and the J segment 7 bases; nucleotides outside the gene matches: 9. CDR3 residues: CSVVRQGAREQYF. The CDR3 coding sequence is TGCAGCGTTGTAAGGCAGGGGGCACGGGAGCAGTACTTC.

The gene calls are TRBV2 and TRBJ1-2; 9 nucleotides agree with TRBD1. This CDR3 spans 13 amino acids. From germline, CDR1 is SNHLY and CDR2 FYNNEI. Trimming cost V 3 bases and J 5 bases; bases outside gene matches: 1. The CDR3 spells CASSEGQGYGYTF. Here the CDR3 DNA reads TGTGCCAGCAGTGAGGGACAGGGATATGGCTACACCTTC. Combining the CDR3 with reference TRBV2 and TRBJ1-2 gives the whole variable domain EPEVTQTPSHQVTQMGQEVILRCVPISNHLYFYWYRQILGQKVEFLVSFYNNEISEKSEIFDDQFSVERPDGSNFTLKIRSTKLEDSAMYFCASSEGQGYGYTFGSGTRLTVV.

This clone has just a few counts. The CDR3 sequence is CASSIQNTEAFF. As DNA, the CDR3 is TGTGCCAGTAGTATTCAGAACACTGAAGCTTTCTTT. The J gene is TRBJ1-1, the V gene TRBV19; no clear D. The germline V gene has CDR1 LNHDA and CDR2 SQIVND (reference sequence). The CDR3 length is 12 residues. Trimming cost V 3 bases and J 1 base, with 3 bases left between them.

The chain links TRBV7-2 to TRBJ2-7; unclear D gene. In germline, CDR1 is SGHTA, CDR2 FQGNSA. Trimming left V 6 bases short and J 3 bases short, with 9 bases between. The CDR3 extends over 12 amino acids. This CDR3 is CASRHDGYEQYF. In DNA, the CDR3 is TGTGCCAGCAGACACGACGGCTACGAGCAGTACTTC.

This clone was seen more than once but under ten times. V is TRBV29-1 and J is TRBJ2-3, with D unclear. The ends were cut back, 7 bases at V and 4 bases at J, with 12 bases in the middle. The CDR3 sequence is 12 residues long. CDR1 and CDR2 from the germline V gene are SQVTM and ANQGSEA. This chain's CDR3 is CSAGSTPDTQYF. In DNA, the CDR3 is TGCAGCGCCGGTTCTACACCAGATACGCAGTATTTT.

The CDR3 bases are TGCGCCAGCAGCCAGACAGTCGACCTGATGAACACTGAAGCTTTCTTT. Protein sequence: CASSQTVDLMNTEAFF. The chain combines TRBV4-1 with TRBJ1-1; weak D call: TRBD1 (5 bases). Germline CDR1 is MGHRA and CDR2 is YSYEKL. The length of the CDR3 is 16 residues. Trimming stripped 3 bases from V and 0 bases from J, with 14 bases between.

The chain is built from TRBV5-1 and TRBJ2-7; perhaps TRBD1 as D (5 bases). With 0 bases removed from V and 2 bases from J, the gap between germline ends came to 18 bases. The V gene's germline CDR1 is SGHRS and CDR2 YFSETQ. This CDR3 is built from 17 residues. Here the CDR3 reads CASSLEGSWAETYEQYF. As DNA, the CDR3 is TGCGCCAGCAGCTTGGAGGGGTCGTGGGCAGAGACCTACGAGCAGTACTTC.